This T cell receptor (beta chain) was captured in a study of early T cells in non-severe SARS-CoV-2 infection. The germline V gene encodes CDR1 SGHRS and CDR2 YFSETQ. The CDR3 runs to 18 residues. Trimming removed 4 bases at V and 0 bases at J, with 17 bases between. TCRdb analysed the 5' RACE reads with MiXCR anew, one entry per CDR3 protein. Of about 64,000 distinct CDR3 sequences in the sample, over 9% are singletons; the top ten hold roughly 3%. The receptor's source is an adult who was a healthcare worker with PCR-confirmed SARS-CoV-2 infection or an uninfected control (not recorded which). This specimen was whole blood, taken at baseline. The rearrangement uses TRBV5-1 and TRBJ2-6; possible D gene TRBD1, 5 bases. The CDR3 DNA reads TGCGCCAGCAGCCCGACAGCGCAAAGCCTCTCTGGGGCCAACGTCCTGACTTTC. This codes for CASSPTAQSLSGANVLTF.